Listed below are T cell receptor beta chains from one sample, sequenced in a study of blood T cell repertoires in COVID-19. Sequenced by immunoSEQ multiplex PCR; TCRdb stores in-frame clones only, minus some. In the table there are some 400,000 clones, 70% to 90% of which are singletons. The sample was PBMCs or T cells enriched from blood (not recorded which). The receptors come from a young man who had recovered from COVID-19. Each CDR3 is given with its conserved first and last residue. The order of the fields is J gene, V gene, CDR3 protein.

>TRBJ2-3|TRBV9
CASSPRARGGPSDTQYF
>TRBJ2-7|TRBV6-6
CATTGGGAARYEQYF
>TRBJ2-3|TRBV7-2
CASSRTSQTDTQYF
>TRBJ1-3|TRBV19
CASSSTAGNTIYF
>TRBJ2-3|TRBV7-2
CASSSRLAGADTQYF
>TRBJ1-5|TRBV6-2/TRBV6-3
CASSLDGKGHHQPQHF
>TRBJ1-2|TRBV7-9
CASSLAAGAHYGYTF
>TRBJ1-2|TRBV6-1
CASSEMTGYGYTF
>TRBJ2-2|TRBV5-1
CASSLGQGANTGELFF
>TRBJ1-6|TRBV10-3
CAISGGQVGSPLHF
>TRBJ1-5|TRBV7-2
CASSLHREGSQHF
>TRBJ2-7|TRBV5-1
CASRFTAGGSYEQYF
>TRBJ2-7|TRBV9
CASSVGTGLAYEQYF
>TRBJ1-3|TRBV7-3
CASSRTGGDGNTIYF
>TRBJ1-1|TRBV27
CASSFQGASTEAFF
>TRBJ1-6|TRBV12-5
CASAERTYNSPLHF
>TRBJ2-3|TRBV24-1
CATSRQGTDTQYF
>TRBJ1-1|TRBV30
CAWSVFAGNTEAFF
>TRBJ1-2|TRBV3-1/TRBV3-2
CASSRGQGWNGYTF
>TRBJ1-1|TRBV10-2
CASSEGQGARTEAFF
>TRBJ2-3|TRBV3-1/TRBV3-2
CASSQIIADTQYF
>TRBJ1-1|TRBV27
CASSLNGLNTEAFF
>TRBJ2-1|TRBV2
CASKGLAGASYNEQFF
>TRBJ2-3|TRBV7-9
CASSIIAGVKDTQYF
>TRBJ2-5|TRBV30
CAWRDLTGGPETQYF
>TRBJ1-2|TRBV3-1/TRBV3-2
CASSSRTGRFRPGYTF
>TRBJ2-7|TRBV7-9
CASSPSVGRGLNAYEQYF
>TRBJ1-2|TRBV4-3
CASSQVGDFGYTF
>TRBJ1-2|TRBV10-3
CATGEPTNYGYTF
>TRBJ2-1|TRBV4-2
CASSQGAGGVYNEQFF
>TRBJ2-1|TRBV7-9
CASSPLTDSPQSYNEQFF
>TRBJ2-1|TRBV7-6
CASSSSGGGTYNEQFF
>TRBJ2-7|TRBV29-1
CSVDRGADEQYF
>TRBJ2-7|TRBV27
CASRQGHYEQYF
>TRBJ1-6|TRBV9
CASGGQPASPLHF
>TRBJ1-2|TRBV28
CASSVGVGGYTF
>TRBJ1-2|TRBV12-3/TRBV12-4
CASSLQGDYGYTF
>TRBJ1-2|TRBV7-9
CASSLDSDGYTF
>TRBJ1-3|TRBV7-6
CASSLGAGLSGNTIYF
>TRBJ1-2|TRBV4-3
CASSQAYSGNYGYTF
>TRBJ2-5|TRBV19
CASRGQKETQYF
>TRBJ2-7|TRBV3-1/TRBV3-2
CASSLPGQGYYEQYF
>TRBJ1-3|TRBV7-6
CASSLNPNSGNTIYF
>TRBJ1-2|TRBV14
CASSRDRNYGYTF
>TRBJ1-2|TRBV12-3/TRBV12-4
CASRRTGGGYTF
>TRBJ2-5|TRBV18
CASSTIGQGTQETQYF
>TRBJ2-5|TRBV30
CAWSLGLQETQYF
>TRBJ2-7|TRBV11-2
CASSLRGGQPYEQYF
>TRBJ1-1|TRBV19
CASSNAGEAFF
>TRBJ1-3|TRBV2
CASSPGVSGNTIYF
>TRBJ1-2|TRBV7-9
CASSLTRDYTF
>TRBJ1-2|TRBV7-2
CASSLGRDRGGYGYTF
>TRBJ1-5|TRBV5-1
CASSTGQPNQPQHF
>TRBJ1-1|TRBV27
CASSPAWAGVTEAFF
>TRBJ1-6|TRBV7-2
CASSLAGQAPLHF